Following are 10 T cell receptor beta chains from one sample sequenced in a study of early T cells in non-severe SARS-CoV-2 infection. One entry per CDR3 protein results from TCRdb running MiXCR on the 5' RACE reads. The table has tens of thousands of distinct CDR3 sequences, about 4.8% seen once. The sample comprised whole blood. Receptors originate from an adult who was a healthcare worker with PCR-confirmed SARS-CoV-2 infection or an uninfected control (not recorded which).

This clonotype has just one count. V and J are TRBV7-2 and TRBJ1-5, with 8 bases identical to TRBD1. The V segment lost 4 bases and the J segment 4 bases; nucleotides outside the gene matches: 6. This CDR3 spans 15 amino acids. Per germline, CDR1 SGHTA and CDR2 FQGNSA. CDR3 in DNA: TGTGCCAGCAGCTCCCAGGGGGCGCGGAATCAGCCCCAGCATTTT. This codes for CASSSQGARNQPQHF.

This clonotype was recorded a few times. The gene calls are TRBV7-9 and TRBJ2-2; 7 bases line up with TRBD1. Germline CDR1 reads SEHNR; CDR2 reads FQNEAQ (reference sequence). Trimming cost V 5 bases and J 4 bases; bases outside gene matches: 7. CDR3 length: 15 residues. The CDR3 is CASSAQQGPTGELFF. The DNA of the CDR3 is TGTGCCAGCAGCGCCCAACAGGGGCCCACCGGGGAGCTGTTTTTT.

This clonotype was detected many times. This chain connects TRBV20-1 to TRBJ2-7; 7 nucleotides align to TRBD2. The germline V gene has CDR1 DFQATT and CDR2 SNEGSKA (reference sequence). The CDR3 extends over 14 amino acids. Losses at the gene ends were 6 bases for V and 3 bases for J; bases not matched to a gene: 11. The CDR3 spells CSARSGNRIYEQYF. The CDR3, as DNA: TGCAGTGCCCGAAGCGGGAACCGGATCTACGAGCAGTACTTC.

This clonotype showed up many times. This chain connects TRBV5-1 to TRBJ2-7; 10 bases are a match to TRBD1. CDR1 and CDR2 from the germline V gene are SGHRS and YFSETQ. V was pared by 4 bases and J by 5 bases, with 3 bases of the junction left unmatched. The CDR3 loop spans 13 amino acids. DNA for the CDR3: TGCGCCAGCAGCCTCGGGACAGGGGACGAGCAGTACTTC. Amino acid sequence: CASSLGTGDEQYF. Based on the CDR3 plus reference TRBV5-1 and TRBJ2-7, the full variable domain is KAGVTQTPRYLIKTRGQQVTLSCSPISGHRSVSWYQQTPGQGLQFLFEYFSETQRNKGNFPGRFSGRQFSNSRSEMNVSTLELGDSALYLCASSLGTGDEQYFGPGTRLTVT.

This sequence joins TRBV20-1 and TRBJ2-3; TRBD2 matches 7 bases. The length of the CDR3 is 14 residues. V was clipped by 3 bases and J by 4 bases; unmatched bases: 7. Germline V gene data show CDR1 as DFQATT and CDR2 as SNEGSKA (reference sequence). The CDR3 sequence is CSASRAGEADTQYF. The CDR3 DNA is TGCAGTGCTAGTAGGGCGGGAGAGGCAGATACGCAGTATTTT.

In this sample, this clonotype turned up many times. CDR3 sequence reads: CASSSKSPLRPDEQFF. DNA of the CDR3: TGCGCCAGCAGCTCGAAGTCCCCACTCCGACCGGATGAGCAGTTCTTC. This chain joins TRBV5-1 and TRBJ2-1; D not resolved. With 3 bases removed from V and 8 bases from J, the gap between germline ends came to 21 bases. Germline values: CDR1 SGHRS, CDR2 YFSETQ. The CDR3 is 16 residues long.

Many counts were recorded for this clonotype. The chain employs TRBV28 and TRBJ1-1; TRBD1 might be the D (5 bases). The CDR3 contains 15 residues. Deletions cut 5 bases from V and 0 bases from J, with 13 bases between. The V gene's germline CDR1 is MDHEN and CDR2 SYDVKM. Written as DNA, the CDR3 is TGTGCCAGCAGTCCCCCGACAGTCATGAACACTGAAGCTTTCTTT. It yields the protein CASSPPTVMNTEAFF.

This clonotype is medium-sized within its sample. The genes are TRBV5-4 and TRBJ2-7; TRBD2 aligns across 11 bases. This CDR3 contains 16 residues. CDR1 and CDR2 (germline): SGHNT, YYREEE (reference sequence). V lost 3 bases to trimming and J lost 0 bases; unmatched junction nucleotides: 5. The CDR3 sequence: CASSYRLAGTSYEQYF. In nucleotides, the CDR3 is TGTGCCAGCAGCTATAGACTAGCGGGGACCTCCTACGAGCAGTACTTC.

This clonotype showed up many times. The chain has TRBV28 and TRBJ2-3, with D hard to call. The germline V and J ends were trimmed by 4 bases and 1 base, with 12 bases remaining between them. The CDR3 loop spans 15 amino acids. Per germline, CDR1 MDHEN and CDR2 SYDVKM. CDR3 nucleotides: TGTGCCAGCAGTTCCCACGGAGTGGGCACAGATACGCAGTATTTT. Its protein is CASSSHGVGTDTQYF.

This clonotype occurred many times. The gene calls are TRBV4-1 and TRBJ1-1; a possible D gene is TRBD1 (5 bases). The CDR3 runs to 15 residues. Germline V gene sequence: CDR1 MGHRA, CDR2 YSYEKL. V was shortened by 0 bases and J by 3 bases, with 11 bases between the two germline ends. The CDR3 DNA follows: TGCGCCAGCAGCCAAGATTTCGGGGCATACACTGAAGCTTTCTTT. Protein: CASSQDFGAYTEAFF.